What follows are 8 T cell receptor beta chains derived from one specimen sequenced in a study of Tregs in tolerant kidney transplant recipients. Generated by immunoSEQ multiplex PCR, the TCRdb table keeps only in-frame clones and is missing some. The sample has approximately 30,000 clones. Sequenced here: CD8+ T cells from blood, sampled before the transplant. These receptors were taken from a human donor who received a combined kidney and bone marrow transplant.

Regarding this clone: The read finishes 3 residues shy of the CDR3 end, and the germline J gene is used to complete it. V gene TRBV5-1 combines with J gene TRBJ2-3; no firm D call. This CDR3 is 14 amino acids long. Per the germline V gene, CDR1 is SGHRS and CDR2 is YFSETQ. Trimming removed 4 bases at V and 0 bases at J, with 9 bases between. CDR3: CASSRSPSTDTQYF. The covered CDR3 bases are TGCGCCAGCAGCCGGTCCCCTAGCACAGATACG.

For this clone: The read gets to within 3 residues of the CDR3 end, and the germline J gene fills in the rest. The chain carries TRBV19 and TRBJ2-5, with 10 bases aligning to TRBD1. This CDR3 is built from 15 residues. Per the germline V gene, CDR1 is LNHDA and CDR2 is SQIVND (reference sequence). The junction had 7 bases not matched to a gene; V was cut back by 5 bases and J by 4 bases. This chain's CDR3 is CASSLRDRGLETQYF. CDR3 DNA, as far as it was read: TGTGCCAGTAGTCTCCGGGACAGGGGTTTAGAGACC.

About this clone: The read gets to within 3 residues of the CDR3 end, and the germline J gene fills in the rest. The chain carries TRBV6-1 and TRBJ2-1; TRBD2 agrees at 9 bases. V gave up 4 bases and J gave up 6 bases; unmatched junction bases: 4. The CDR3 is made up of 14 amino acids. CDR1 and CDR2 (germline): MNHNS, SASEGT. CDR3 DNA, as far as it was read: TGTGCCAGCAGTGCGACTAGCGGACTCAATGAG. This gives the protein CASSATSGLNE. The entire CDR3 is CASSATSGLNEQFF.

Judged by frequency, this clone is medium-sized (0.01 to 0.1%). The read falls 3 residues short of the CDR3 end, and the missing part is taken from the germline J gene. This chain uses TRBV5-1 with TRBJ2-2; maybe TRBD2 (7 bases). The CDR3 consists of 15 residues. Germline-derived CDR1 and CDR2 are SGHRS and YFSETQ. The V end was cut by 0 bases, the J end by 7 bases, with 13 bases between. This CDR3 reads CASSLEQGGDGELFF. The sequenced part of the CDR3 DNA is TGCGCCAGCAGCTTGGAACAGGGAGGGGACGGGGAG.

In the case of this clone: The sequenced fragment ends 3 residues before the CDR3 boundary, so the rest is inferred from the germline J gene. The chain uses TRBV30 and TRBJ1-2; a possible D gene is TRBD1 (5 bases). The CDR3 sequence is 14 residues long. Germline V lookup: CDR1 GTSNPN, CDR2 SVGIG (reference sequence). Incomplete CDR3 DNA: TGTGCCTGGAGCCGCAGGGTAAGCCTGCGGGGC. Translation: CAWSRRVSLRG. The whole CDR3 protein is CAWSRRVSLRGYTF. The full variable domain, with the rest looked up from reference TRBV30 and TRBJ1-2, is SQTIHQWPATLVQPVGSPLSLECTVEGTSNPNLYWYRQAAGRGLQLLFYSVGIGQISSEVPQNLSASRPQDRQFILSSKKLLLSDSGFYLCAWSRRVSLRGYTFGSGTRLTVV.

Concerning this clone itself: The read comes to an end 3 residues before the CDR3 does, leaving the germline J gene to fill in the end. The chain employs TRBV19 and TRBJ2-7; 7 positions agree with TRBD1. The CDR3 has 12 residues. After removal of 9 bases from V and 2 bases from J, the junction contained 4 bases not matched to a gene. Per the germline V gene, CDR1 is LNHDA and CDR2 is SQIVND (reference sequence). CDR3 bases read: TGTGCCAGCGGACAGGATGCCTACGAG. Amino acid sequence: CASGQDAYE. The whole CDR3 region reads CASGQDAYEQYF.

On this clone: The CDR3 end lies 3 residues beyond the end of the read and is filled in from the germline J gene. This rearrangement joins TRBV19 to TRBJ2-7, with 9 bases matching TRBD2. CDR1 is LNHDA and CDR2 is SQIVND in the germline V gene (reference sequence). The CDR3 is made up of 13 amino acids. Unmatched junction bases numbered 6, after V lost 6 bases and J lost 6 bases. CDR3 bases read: TGTGCCAGTAGATTAGCGGGAGAAACCGAG. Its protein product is CASRLAGETE. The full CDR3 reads CASRLAGETEQYF.

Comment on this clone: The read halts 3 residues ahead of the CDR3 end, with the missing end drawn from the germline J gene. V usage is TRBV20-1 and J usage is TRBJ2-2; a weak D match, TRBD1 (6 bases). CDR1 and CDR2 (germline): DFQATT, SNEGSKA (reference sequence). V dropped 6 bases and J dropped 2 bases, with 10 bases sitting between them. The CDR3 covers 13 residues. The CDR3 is CSAQGPNTGELFF. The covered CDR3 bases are TGCAGTGCACAGGGACCAAACACCGGGGAG.